The next 27 T cell receptor beta chains were all read from a single sample in a study of beta chain features in type 1 diabetes. Expressed TCRB transcripts were sequenced, since all the RNA that had been isolated was reverse transcribed. Assay used: immunoSEQ multiplex PCR; TCRdb lists only in-frame clones, some missing. The sample lists approximately 120,000 clones; 30% to 40% were seen once. Material for sequencing was stem cell memory CD4+ T cells from blood. The receptors stem from a woman under 30 in good health.

This clone was counted only a few times. The chain combines TRBV2 with TRBJ2-1; TRBD2 is a possible D gene (6 bases). CDR3 length: 15 residues. The germline V gene encodes CDR1 SNHLY and CDR2 FYNNEI. V was trimmed by 2 bases and J by 4 bases, leaving 12 bases between them. CDR3 amino acids: CASSERLANYNEQFF. The CDR3 coding sequence is TGTGCCAGCAGTGAAAGGCTAGCGAATTACAATGAGCAGTTCTTC.

The chain combines TRBV7-2 with TRBJ1-2; maybe TRBD1 (5 bases). Germline values: CDR1 SGHTA, CDR2 FQGNSA. V was trimmed by 5 bases and J by 8 bases, leaving 24 bases between them. The CDR3 is 16 residues long. Here the CDR3 DNA reads TGTGCCAGCAGCCCACGCCCGGGGGGGTTAATTGGGGGCTACACCTTC. It specifies CASSPRPGGLIGGYTF.

This rearrangement joins TRBV5-1 to TRBJ2-4; 8 bases are a match to TRBD1. Per the germline V gene, CDR1 is SGHRS and CDR2 is YFSETQ. V was pared by 4 bases and J by 0 bases, with 6 bases of the junction left unmatched. This CDR3 spans 16 amino acids. In nucleotides, the CDR3 is TGCGCCAGCAGCCTGGACAGGGAGATAGCCAAAAACATTCAGTACTTC. Translating gives CASSLDREIAKNIQYF.

This clone appeared a few times. The chain recombines TRBV13 with TRBJ2-1, with 8 bases matching TRBD1. There are 15 residues in the CDR3. Germline CDR1 PRHDT, CDR2 FYEKMQ (reference sequence). With 5 bases clipped from V and 4 bases from J, the junction kept 7 bases outside the gene matches. The CDR3 DNA reads as TGTGCCAGCAGCCTTAGGACAGGGATTTACAATGAGCAGTTCTTC. Its translation is CASSLRTGIYNEQFF.

This chain uses TRBV7-2 with TRBJ2-6; D ambiguous. The V and J ends lost 2 bases and 3 bases respectively, with 11 bases between them. CDR1 SGHTA and CDR2 FQGNSA come from the germline V gene. The CDR3 has 16 amino acids. The CDR3 spells CASSLISPYGANVLTF. CDR3 sequence (DNA): TGTGCCAGCAGCTTAATATCCCCTTATGGGGCCAACGTCCTGACTTTC.

The chain uses TRBV28 and TRBJ2-1; 11 bases map to TRBD2. The germline V gene encodes CDR1 MDHEN and CDR2 SYDVKM. The J segment lost 3 bases and the V segment lost 7 bases, leaving 11 bases of the junction unmatched. The CDR3 covers 17 residues. DNA for the CDR3: TGTGCCAGCACCCGACTAGCGGGAATGGTGGGCTACAATGAGCAGTTCTTC. Its translation is CASTRLAGMVGYNEQFF.

The CDR3 region is CASSLSGTAMSGYTF. The DNA for the CDR3 is TGTGCCAGCAGTTTATCTGGGACAGCGATGAGTGGCTACACCTTC. The rearrangement links TRBV27 to TRBJ1-2, with TRBD1 matching over 7 bases. Germline-derived CDR1 and CDR2 are MNHEY and SMNVEV (reference sequence). Trimming at V came to 0 bases and at J to 7 bases, leaving 8 bases not matched to a gene. The CDR3 runs 15 residues.

The chain recombines TRBV27 with TRBJ2-7; tentative D call: TRBD1 (6 bases). The CDR3 consists of 15 residues. CDR1 MNHEY and CDR2 SMNVEV come from the germline V gene (reference sequence). The germline V and J ends were trimmed by 5 bases and 0 bases, with 14 bases remaining between them. Here the CDR3 DNA reads TGTGCCAGCAGTCCATACAGGGTGAGCTCCTACGAGCAGTACTTC. Encoded protein: CASSPYRVSSYEQYF.

The rearrangement links TRBV28 to TRBJ2-3; tentative D call: TRBD1 (5 bases). Between the trimmed V and J ends, which lost 2 bases and 3 bases, there was a span of 6 bases. The germline CDR1 and CDR2 sequences are MDHEN and SYDVKM. The CDR3 extends over 13 amino acids. DNA for the CDR3: TGTGCCAGCAGTTTACAGGGAACAGATACGCAGTATTTT. It yields the protein CASSLQGTDTQYF.

The V call is TRBV5-4, the J call TRBJ1-2; 10 bases align to TRBD1. V lost 1 base, J lost 8 bases, and 5 bases stayed unmatched. CDR3 length equals 14 residues. CDR1 and CDR2 (germline): SGHNT, YYREEE (reference sequence). The CDR3 loop is CASSLRQGAGGYTF. CDR3 DNA: TGTGCCAGCAGCTTGAGACAGGGGGCGGGGGGCTACACCTTC.

The sample holds a few counts of this clone. The rearrangement uses TRBV28 and TRBJ2-6, with D maybe TRBD1 (6 bases). Germline V gene lookup returns CDR1 MDHEN and CDR2 SYDVKM. V dropped 9 bases and J dropped 0 bases, with 12 bases sitting between them. This CDR3 contains 15 residues. The CDR3 nucleotides read TGTGCCAGTAACCGGGACACCTCTGGGGCCAACGTCCTGACTTTC. It codes for CASNRDTSGANVLTF.

This clone was observed once. This chain connects TRBV6-5 to TRBJ2-2; D is undetermined. CDR1 MNHEY and CDR2 SVGAGI come from the germline V gene. The CDR3 totals 14 residues. V was trimmed by 6 bases and J by 4 bases, leaving 12 bases between them. CDR3 coding DNA: TGTGCCAGCAGCCTTCGCAGGTCCACCGGGGAGCTGTTTTTT. As protein: CASSLRRSTGELFF.

This clone showed up many times. This chain uses TRBV7-3 with TRBJ2-1; D is ambiguous. V was cut by 4 bases and J by 6 bases, with 4 bases left in between. Germline values: CDR1 SGHTA, CDR2 FQGTGA. The CDR3 has 11 residues. The CDR3 spells CASSSSNEQFF. The CDR3 region has the DNA TGTGCCAGCAGCTCATCCAATGAGCAGTTCTTC. Together with reference TRBV7-3 and TRBJ2-1, the CDR3 gives the full variable domain: GAGVSQTPSNKVTEKGKYVELRCDPISGHTALYWYRQSLGQGPEFLIYFQGTGAADDSGLPNDRFFAVRPEGSVSTLKIQRTERGDSAVYLCASSSSNEQFFGPGTRLTVL.

This rearrangement joins TRBV10-3 to TRBJ2-1, with TRBD2 matching over 10 bases. V shed 4 bases, J shed 7 bases, and the junction held 7 bases outside the gene matches. CDR3 length: 15 residues. Germline V gives CDR1 ENHRY, CDR2 SYGVKD. The CDR3 is CAISGLAGVRNEQFF. The CDR3 DNA reads TGTGCCATCAGTGGGCTAGCGGGAGTAAGGAATGAGCAGTTCTTC.

V gene TRBV7-6 combines with J gene TRBJ1-5, with 8 nucleotides matching TRBD1. From germline, CDR1 is SGHVS and CDR2 FNYEAQ. With 5 bases clipped from V and 6 bases from J, the junction kept 3 bases outside the gene matches. The length of the CDR3 is 13 residues. Here the CDR3 reads CASSPQGGQPQHF. CDR3 in DNA: TGTGCCAGCAGCCCACAGGGGGGTCAGCCCCAGCATTTT.

The J gene is TRBJ1-5, the V gene TRBV19; 9 bases line up with TRBD1. Germline CDR1 is LNHDA and CDR2 is SQIVND (reference sequence). This CDR3 comprises 13 residues. After removal of 7 bases from V and 6 bases from J, the junction contained 4 bases not matched to a gene. The CDR3 reads CASNDRGSQPQHF. For the CDR3, the DNA is TGTGCCAGTAACGACAGGGGGTCTCAGCCCCAGCATTTT.

The chain combines TRBV27 with TRBJ2-7, with TRBD1 identical over 10 bases. Germline values: CDR1 MNHEY, CDR2 SMNVEV (reference sequence). The CDR3 contains 14 residues. Trimming at V came to 5 bases and at J to 7 bases, leaving 8 bases not matched to a gene. The CDR3 reads CASSTRQGAGEQYF. In DNA, the CDR3 is TGTGCCAGCAGTACTCGACAGGGGGCTGGGGAGCAGTACTTC.

This clone turned up a few times. This chain links TRBV29-1 with TRBJ2-3, with 8 bases that match TRBD1. The CDR3 extends over 16 amino acids. The ends lost 4 bases at V and 2 bases at J; junction bases unmatched: 11. Germline V CDR1 and CDR2: SQVTM, ANQGSEA. The CDR3 bases are TGCAGCGTTGGCGGACAGGGTGGAGGGGCCACAGATACGCAGTATTTT. Encoded protein: CSVGGQGGGATDTQYF.

J is TRBJ2-7 and V is TRBV30, with TRBD2 identical over 8 bases. V was pared by 2 bases and J by 12 bases, with 6 bases of the junction left unmatched. This CDR3 spans 11 amino acids. Per the germline V gene, CDR1 is GTSNPN and CDR2 is SVGIG (reference sequence). This CDR3 reads CAWSRGGLAYF. The CDR3 region has the DNA TGTGCCTGGAGTCGGGGTGGACTAGCGTACTTC.

The chain has TRBV7-9 and TRBJ1-5; D uncertain. This CDR3 comprises 13 residues. The germline V gene has CDR1 SEHNR and CDR2 FQNEAQ (reference sequence). V was shortened by 4 bases and J by 1 base, with 5 bases between the two germline ends. The CDR3 sequence: CASSSESNQPQHF. The CDR3 nucleotides read TGTGCCAGCAGCTCCGAGAGCAATCAGCCCCAGCATTTT. Using reference TRBV7-9 and TRBJ1-5 for the parts outside the CDR3, the full variable domain is DTGVSQNPRHKITKRGQNVTFRCDPISEHNRLYWYRQTLGQGPEFLTYFQNEAQLEKSRLLSDRFSAERPKGSFSTLEIQRTEQGDSAMYLCASSSESNQPQHFGDGTRLSIL.

This chain links TRBV6-4 with TRBJ2-1, with TRBD2 matching 7 bases. CDR1 is MRHNA, CDR2 SNTAGT, per germline. V lost 2 bases to trimming and J lost 2 bases; unmatched junction nucleotides: 3. The CDR3 is made up of 15 amino acids. CDR3 region: CASSDEAGTYNEQFF. The CDR3 DNA reads as TGTGCCAGCAGTGACGAAGCGGGGACCTACAATGAGCAGTTCTTC.

The chain has TRBV7-9 and TRBJ1-1; the D gene is possibly TRBD1 (5 bases). Germline V gives CDR1 SEHNR, CDR2 FQNEAQ (reference sequence). V was pared by 4 bases and J by 10 bases, with 10 bases between. The CDR3 is made up of 11 amino acids. The CDR3 nucleotides are TGTGCCAGCAGCTCCGGCGGGGGAGCTTTCTTT. Its translation: CASSSGGGAFF. Together with reference TRBV7-9 and TRBJ1-1, the CDR3 gives the full variable domain: DTGVSQNPRHKITKRGQNVTFRCDPISEHNRLYWYRQTLGQGPEFLTYFQNEAQLEKSRLLSDRFSAERPKGSFSTLEIQRTEQGDSAMYLCASSSGGGAFFGQGTRLTVV.

V and J are TRBV6-1 and TRBJ2-7; possibly TRBD2 for D (5 bases). The CDR3 length is 13 residues. The V gene's germline CDR1 is MNHNS and CDR2 SASEGT. Trimming took off 4 bases at V and 7 bases at J, with 14 bases between the two ends. CDR3 DNA sequence: TGTGCCAGCAGTGTAGGACTGGCCGCGGAGCAGTACTTC. Translating it yields CASSVGLAAEQYF.

This clone was counted only a few times. The chain is built from TRBV28 and TRBJ1-4; D not resolved. V shed 0 bases and J shed 8 bases, with 10 bases lying between them. The CDR3 has 14 amino acids. Germline CDR1 is MDHEN and CDR2 is SYDVKM. The CDR3 DNA sequence: TGTGCCAGCAGTTTATGGGCAGTCCCCGAAAAACTGTTTTTT. Its protein product is CASSLWAVPEKLFF. Drawing the rest from reference TRBV28 and TRBJ1-4, the complete variable domain is DVKVTQSSRYLVKRTGEKVFLECVQDMDHENMFWYRQDPGLGLRLIYFSYDVKMKEKGDIPEGYSVSREKKERFSLILESASTNQTSMYLCASSLWAVPEKLFFGSGTQLSVL.

In its sample, this clone was seen a few times. The chain joins TRBV6-6 to TRBJ2-1; D uncertain. Trimming stripped 8 bases from V and 1 base from J, with 15 bases between. The germline V gene encodes CDR1 MNHNY and CDR2 SVGAGI (reference sequence). The CDR3 totals 15 residues. CDR3 sequence (DNA): TGTGCCAGCTTTTCATCCGGAGTGTCCTACAATGAGCAGTTCTTC. Translating it yields CASFSSGVSYNEQFF.

This sequence joins TRBV6-1 and TRBJ1-2; D may be TRBD1 (5 bases). The CDR3 is 14 residues long. The V end was cut by 2 bases, the J end by 7 bases, with 14 bases between. Germline V gene sequence: CDR1 MNHNS, CDR2 SASEGT. The CDR3 loop is CASSELRVSSGYTF. In nucleotides, the CDR3 is TGTGCCAGCAGTGAACTCAGGGTGTCGAGTGGCTACACCTTC.

The rearrangement links TRBV20-1 to TRBJ1-1; unclear D gene. V was cut by 4 bases and J by 0 bases, with 3 bases left in between. The CDR3 loop spans 11 amino acids. CDR1 is DFQATT, CDR2 SNEGSKA, per germline (reference sequence). In DNA form, the CDR3 reads TGCAGTGCTATCATGAACACTGAAGCTTTCTTT. Translating gives CSAIMNTEAFF.